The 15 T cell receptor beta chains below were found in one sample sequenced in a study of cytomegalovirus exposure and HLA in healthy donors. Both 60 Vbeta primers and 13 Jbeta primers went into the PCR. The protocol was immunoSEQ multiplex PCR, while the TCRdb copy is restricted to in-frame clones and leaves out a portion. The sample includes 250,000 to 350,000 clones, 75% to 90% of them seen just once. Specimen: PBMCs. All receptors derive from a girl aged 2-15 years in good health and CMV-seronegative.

This CDR3 reads CASSVGTSGSSYNEQFF. CDR3 sequence (DNA): TGTGCCAGCAGCGTAGGGACTAGCGGGAGCTCCTACAATGAGCAGTTCTTC. The chain is built from TRBV9 and TRBJ2-1, with TRBD2 matching over 13 bases. Germline V lookup: CDR1 SGDLS, CDR2 YYNGEE. The J segment lost 0 bases and the V segment lost 0 bases, leaving 0 bases of the junction unmatched. This CDR3 has 17 residues. The whole variable domain, filled in from reference TRBV9 and TRBJ2-1, reads DSGVTQTPKHLITATGQRVTLRCSPRSGDLSVYWYQQSLDQGLQFLIQYYNGEERAKGNILERFSAQQFPDLHSELNLSSLELGDSALYFCASSVGTSGSSYNEQFFGPGTRLTVL.

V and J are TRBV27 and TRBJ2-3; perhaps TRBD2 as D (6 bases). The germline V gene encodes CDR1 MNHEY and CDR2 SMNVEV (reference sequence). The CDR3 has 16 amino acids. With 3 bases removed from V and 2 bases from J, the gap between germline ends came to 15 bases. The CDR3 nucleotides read TGTGCCAGCAGTTTCTCCGGGACTGGCAACACAGATACGCAGTATTTT. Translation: CASSFSGTGNTDTQYF.

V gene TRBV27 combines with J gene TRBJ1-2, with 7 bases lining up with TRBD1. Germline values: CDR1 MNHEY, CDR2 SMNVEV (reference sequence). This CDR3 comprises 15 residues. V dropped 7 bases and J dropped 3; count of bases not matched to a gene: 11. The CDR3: CASKYTGELDYGYTF. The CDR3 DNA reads TGTGCCAGCAAATACACAGGGGAACTCGACTATGGCTACACCTTC.

The CDR3 here is CASSESPGLWNTEAFF. Here the CDR3 DNA reads TGTGCCAGCAGTGAATCCCCGGGACTGTGGAACACTGAAGCTTTCTTT. V and J are TRBV6-4 and TRBJ1-1; D perhaps matches TRBD1 (5 bases). V was cut by 3 bases and J by 1 base, with 15 bases left in between. The CDR3 contains 16 residues. Germline values: CDR1 MRHNA, CDR2 SNTAGT.

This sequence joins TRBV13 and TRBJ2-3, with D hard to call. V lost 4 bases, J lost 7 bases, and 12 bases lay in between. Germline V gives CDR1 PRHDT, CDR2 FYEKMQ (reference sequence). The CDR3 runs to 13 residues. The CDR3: CASSSHRDYTQYF. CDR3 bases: TGTGCCAGCAGCTCTCATCGAGATTATACGCAGTATTTT. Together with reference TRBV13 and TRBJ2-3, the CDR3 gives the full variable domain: AAGVIQSPRHLIKEKRETATLKCYPIPRHDTVYWYQQGPGQDPQFLISFYEKMQSDKGSIPDRFSAQQFSDYHSELNMSSLELGDSALYFCASSSHRDYTQYFGPGTRLTVL.

The CDR3 region has the DNA TGCGCCAGCAGCTCTCTAGCGGGGGGGCACAATGAGCAGTTCTTC. Residues: CASSSLAGGHNEQFF. This chain connects TRBV5-1 to TRBJ2-1; TRBD2 matches at 12 bases. CDR1 is SGHRS and CDR2 is YFSETQ in the germline V gene. This CDR3 contains 15 residues. The V and J ends lost 3 bases and 5 bases, in that order; junction bases with no gene match: 3.

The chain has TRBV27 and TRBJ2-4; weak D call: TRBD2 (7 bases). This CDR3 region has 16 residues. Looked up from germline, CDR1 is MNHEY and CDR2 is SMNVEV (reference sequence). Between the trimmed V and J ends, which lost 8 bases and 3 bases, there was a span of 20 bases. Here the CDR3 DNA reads TGTGCCAGCCGATACTCGGCGGGGGCCGGCAAAAACATTCAGTACTTC. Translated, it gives CASRYSAGAGKNIQYF.

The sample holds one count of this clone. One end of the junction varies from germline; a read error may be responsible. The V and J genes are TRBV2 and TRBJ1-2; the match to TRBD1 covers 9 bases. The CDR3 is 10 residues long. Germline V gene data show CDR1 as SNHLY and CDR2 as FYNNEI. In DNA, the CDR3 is TGTGCCAGCAGGGCCGGGACAGGGCACTTC. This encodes CASRAGTGHF.

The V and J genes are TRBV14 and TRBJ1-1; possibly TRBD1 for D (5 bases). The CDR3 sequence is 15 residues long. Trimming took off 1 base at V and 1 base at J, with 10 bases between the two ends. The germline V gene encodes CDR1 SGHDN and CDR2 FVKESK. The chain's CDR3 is CASSQGQGTNTEAFF. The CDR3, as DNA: TGTGCCAGCAGCCAAGGGCAGGGAACGAACACTGAAGCTTTCTTT.

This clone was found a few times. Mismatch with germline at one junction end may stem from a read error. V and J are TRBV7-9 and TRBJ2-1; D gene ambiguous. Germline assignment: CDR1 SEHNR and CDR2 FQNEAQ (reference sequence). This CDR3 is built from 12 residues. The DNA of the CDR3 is TGTTCCAGCAGTCAAGTAGCTAACGAGAAGTTCTTC. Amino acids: CSSSQVANEKFF. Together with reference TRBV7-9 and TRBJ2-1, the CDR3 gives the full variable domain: DTGVSQNPRHKITKRGQNVTFRCDPISEHNRLYWYRQTLGQGPEFLTYFQNEAQLEKSRLLSDRFSAERPKGSFSTLEIQRTEQGDSAMYLCSSSQVANEKFFGPGTRLTVL.

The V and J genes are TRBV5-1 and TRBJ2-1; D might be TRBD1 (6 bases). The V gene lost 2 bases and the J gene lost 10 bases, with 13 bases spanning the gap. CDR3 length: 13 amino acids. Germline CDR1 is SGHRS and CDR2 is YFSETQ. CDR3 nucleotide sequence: TGCGCCAGCAGCTTACTACAGGGTTGGGAGCAGTTCTTC. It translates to CASSLLQGWEQFF.

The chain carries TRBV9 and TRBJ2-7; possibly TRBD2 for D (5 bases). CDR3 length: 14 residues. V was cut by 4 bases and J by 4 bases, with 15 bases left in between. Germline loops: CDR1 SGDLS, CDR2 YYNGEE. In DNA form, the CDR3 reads TGTGCCAGCAGCCCCTCGGACCGGGGATACGAGCAGTACTTC. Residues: CASSPSDRGYEQYF.

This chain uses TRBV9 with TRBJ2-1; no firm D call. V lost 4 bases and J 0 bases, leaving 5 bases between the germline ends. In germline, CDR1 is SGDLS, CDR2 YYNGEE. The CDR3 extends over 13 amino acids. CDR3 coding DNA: TGTGCCAGCAGCCGCAGCTCCTACAATGAGCAGTTCTTC. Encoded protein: CASSRSSYNEQFF.

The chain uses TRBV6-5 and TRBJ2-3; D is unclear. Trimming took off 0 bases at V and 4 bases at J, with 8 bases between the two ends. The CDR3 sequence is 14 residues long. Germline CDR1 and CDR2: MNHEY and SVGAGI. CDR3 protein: CASSYSATADTQYF. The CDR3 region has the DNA TGTGCCAGCAGTTACTCGGCCACCGCAGATACGCAGTATTTT.

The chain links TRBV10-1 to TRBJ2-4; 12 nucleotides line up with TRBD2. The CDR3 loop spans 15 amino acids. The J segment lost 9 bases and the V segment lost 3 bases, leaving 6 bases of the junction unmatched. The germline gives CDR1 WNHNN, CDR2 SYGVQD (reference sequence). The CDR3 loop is CASSEWSSGRVIQYF. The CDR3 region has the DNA TGCGCCAGCAGTGAATGGTCTAGCGGGAGGGTCATTCAGTACTTC.